These 31 T cell receptor beta chains were all obtained from the same sample, sequenced in a study of CD8+ T cells in alopecia areata. Extracted RNA was reverse transcribed, and the resulting cDNA served as sequencing template. Generated by immunoSEQ multiplex PCR, the TCRdb table keeps only in-frame clones and is missing some. The data contain 150,000 to 200,000 clones, roughly 66% of them singletons. This specimen consisted of CD8+ T cells sorted from blood, obtained at week 0. The receptors stem from a human donor with alopecia areata.

This chain uses TRBV29-1 with TRBJ2-2; a weak D match, TRBD1 (6 bases). The germline V gene has CDR1 SQVTM and CDR2 ANQGSEA. V lost 7 bases and J lost 3, with 12 bases in between. This CDR3 has 13 residues. The CDR3 coding sequence is TGCAGCGGAACGGCAGGGGACACCGGGGAGCTGTTTTTT. Protein: CSGTAGDTGELFF.

The chain uses TRBV7-9 and TRBJ1-1; D might be TRBD1 (6 bases). CDR1 and CDR2 from the germline V gene are SEHNR and FQNEAQ (reference sequence). V shed 6 bases and J shed 7 bases, with 12 bases lying between them. The CDR3 consists of 12 residues. CDR3 bases: TGTGCCAGCAGAACTGGGACATTTGAAGCTTTCTTT. Its translation: CASRTGTFEAFF.

The rearrangement uses TRBV5-1 and TRBJ1-2; D unresolved. Looked up from germline, CDR1 is SGHRS and CDR2 is YFSETQ. V was cut by 5 bases and J by 2 bases, with 13 bases left in between. The CDR3 loop spans 14 amino acids. CDR3 residues: CASSFEGPNYGYTF. CDR3 in DNA: TGCGCCAGCAGTTTCGAGGGTCCCAACTATGGCTACACCTTC. Full variable domain (rest looked up from reference TRBV5-1 and TRBJ1-2): KAGVTQTPRYLIKTRGQQVTLSCSPISGHRSVSWYQQTPGQGLQFLFEYFSETQRNKGNFPGRFSGRQFSNSRSEMNVSTLELGDSALYLCASSFEGPNYGYTFGSGTRLTVV.

Only a few counts were recorded for this clone. The chain combines TRBV7-9 with TRBJ2-7; D possibly corresponds to TRBD2 (5 bases). CDR1 is SEHNR, CDR2 FQNEAQ, per germline (reference sequence). Trimming took 5 bases from V and 3 from J, leaving 17 bases between them. The CDR3 is 15 residues long. Here the CDR3 DNA reads TGTGCCAGCAGCGCCCGAGGCGGCGGGCTCTACGAGCAGTACTTC. This sequence encodes CASSARGGGLYEQYF.

The chain carries TRBV30 and TRBJ2-7, with a weak D call TRBD2 (6 bases). Trimming shortened V by 4 bases and J by 6 bases, and 10 bases separated the two germline ends. Per the germline V gene, CDR1 is GTSNPN and CDR2 is SVGIG (reference sequence). This CDR3 is built from 11 residues. The CDR3 sequence: CAWTQGGEQYF. DNA for the CDR3: TGTGCCTGGACTCAGGGAGGCGAGCAGTACTTC.

The chain links TRBV5-1 to TRBJ2-7; D might be TRBD2 (6 bases). Trimming left V 1 base short and J 1 base short, with 9 bases between. There are 14 residues in the CDR3. Germline CDR1 and CDR2: SGHRS and YFSETQ. DNA of the CDR3: TGCGCCAGCAGCTTGACTAGCCCTTCCTACGAGCAGTACTTC. It codes for CASSLTSPSYEQYF. The full variable domain, completed using reference TRBV5-1 and TRBJ2-7, is KAGVTQTPRYLIKTRGQQVTLSCSPISGHRSVSWYQQTPGQGLQFLFEYFSETQRNKGNFPGRFSGRQFSNSRSEMNVSTLELGDSALYLCASSLTSPSYEQYFGPGTRLTVT.

The CDR3 DNA follows: TGTGCCAGCAGCTTGGGAACGGTCAGCGAGCAGTACTTC. As protein: CASSLGTVSEQYF. V is TRBV5-6 and J is TRBJ2-7; D ambiguous. Germline V gene sequence: CDR1 SGHDT, CDR2 YYEEEE. The CDR3 covers 13 residues. V lost 0 bases and J 6 bases, leaving 10 bases between the germline ends.

V gene TRBV29-1 combines with J gene TRBJ2-2, with 8 positions matching TRBD1. The CDR3 extends over 14 amino acids. Looked up from germline, CDR1 is SQVTM and CDR2 is ANQGSEA. J gave up 6 bases and V 5 bases, and 8 bases lay outside the gene matches. CDR3 sequence reads: CSVSQGASAGELFF. Written as DNA, the CDR3 is TGCAGCGTTAGTCAGGGGGCTAGCGCCGGGGAGCTGTTTTTT.

This clone came up a few times. The rearrangement uses TRBV13 and TRBJ2-5; D may be TRBD2 (6 bases). Germline V lookup: CDR1 PRHDT, CDR2 FYEKMQ (reference sequence). The V end was cut by 3 bases, the J end by 5 bases, with 16 bases between. This CDR3 is 15 amino acids long. The CDR3 region has the DNA TGTGCCAGCAGCTTCCACACGGGGGTAAAGGAGACCCAGTACTTC. This gives the protein CASSFHTGVKETQYF.

The rearrangement uses TRBV27 and TRBJ1-2, with D tentatively TRBD1 (6 bases). Germline V gene data show CDR1 as MNHEY and CDR2 as SMNVEV (reference sequence). V was clipped by 4 bases and J by 4 bases, with 13 bases between them. The CDR3 totals 14 residues. CDR3 coding DNA: TGTGCCAGCAGTTCACTGGACAGCTCCTATGGCTACACCTTC. Protein sequence: CASSSLDSSYGYTF.

This chain uses TRBV10-3 with TRBJ2-7; tentatively, D is TRBD1 (6 bases). The V gene lost 4 bases and the J gene lost 4 bases, with 14 bases spanning the gap. Germline CDR1 ENHRY, CDR2 SYGVKD. This CDR3 has 14 residues. The CDR3 DNA sequence: TGTGCCATCAGTGGTACGGGACAACCATACGAGCAGTACTTC. Its protein product is CAISGTGQPYEQYF.

This clone was seen a single time. This sequence joins TRBV5-1 and TRBJ2-6; D ambiguous. V lost 5 bases and J 2 bases, leaving 8 bases between the germline ends. Germline V gene data show CDR1 as SGHRS and CDR2 as YFSETQ. The CDR3 covers 14 residues. The chain's CDR3 is CASRDNPGANVLTF. In nucleotides, the CDR3 is TGCGCCAGCAGAGACAACCCTGGGGCCAACGTCCTGACTTTC.

This chain links TRBV4-1 with TRBJ1-1; 11 bases match TRBD1. CDR1 and CDR2 from the germline V gene are MGHRA and YSYEKL. The CDR3 is 16 amino acids. Trimming removed 3 bases from V and 5 bases from J; junction bases left unmatched: 8. The CDR3 coding sequence is TGCGCCAGCAGCCACAGAGGGACAGGGGGAAATACTGAAGCTTTCTTT. It codes for CASSHRGTGGNTEAFF.

The chain links TRBV27 to TRBJ2-2; D perhaps matches TRBD2 (7 bases). CDR1 MNHEY and CDR2 SMNVEV come from the germline V gene (reference sequence). Trimming shortened V by 2 bases and J by 7 bases, and 14 bases separated the two germline ends. The CDR3 extends over 15 amino acids. The CDR3 region has the DNA TGTGCCAGCAGTTTAGGGGGGGGGCCGGGCGGGGAGCTGTTTTTT. Its translation: CASSLGGGPGGELFF.

This chain uses TRBV7-3 with TRBJ2-2; the D is unclear. The V gene lost 2 bases and the J gene lost 4 bases, with 14 bases spanning the gap. Germline lookup yields CDR1 SGHTA and CDR2 FQGTGA. The CDR3 sequence is 16 residues long. The CDR3 is CASSLVRARSTGELFF. CDR3 DNA: TGTGCCAGCAGCTTAGTTAGGGCTCGGAGCACCGGGGAGCTGTTTTTT.

This chain joins TRBV28 and TRBJ2-5, with D tentatively TRBD2 (5 bases). The V gene lost 6 bases and the J gene lost 11 bases, with 19 bases spanning the gap. The CDR3 is 13 amino acids. CDR1 MDHEN and CDR2 SYDVKM come from the germline V gene. The CDR3 sequence is CASSQAVDWEQYF. The CDR3, as DNA: TGTGCCAGCAGCCAGGCGGTGGACTGGGAGCAGTACTTC.

The chain carries TRBV29-1 and TRBJ2-5; no definite D call. TRBJ2-7 matches the DNA end more closely, so the J call is doubtful. Germline values: CDR1 SQVTM, CDR2 ANQGSEA. The CDR3 length is 11 residues. The CDR3 DNA sequence: TGCAGCGTTGAAGATCGTTCCGAGCAGTACTTC. This translates into CSVEDRSEQYF.

V gene TRBV5-6 combines with J gene TRBJ1-1; D is unclear. Trimming shortened V by 3 bases and J by 0 bases, and 6 bases separated the two germline ends. The CDR3 spans 13 residues. Germline CDR1 is SGHDT and CDR2 is YYEEEE. The DNA of the CDR3 is TGTGCCAGCAGCTCAGGACTGAACACTGAAGCTTTCTTT. Its protein is CASSSGLNTEAFF.

This chain uses TRBV29-1 with TRBJ2-3; the D is unclear. The CDR3 has 14 amino acids. The V and J ends lost 6 bases and 0 bases respectively, with 13 bases between them. Germline CDR1 and CDR2: SQVTM and ANQGSEA. The CDR3 is CSVHSQDSTDTQYF. The CDR3 DNA reads TGCAGCGTCCATTCCCAGGACAGCACAGATACGCAGTATTTT.

The rearrangement uses TRBV4-1 and TRBJ1-4; 7 positions match TRBD1. Trimming took 1 base from V and 0 from J; bases not matched to a gene: 2. Germline CDR1 reads MGHRA; CDR2 reads YSYEKL. The CDR3 is 16 residues long. The CDR3 DNA follows: TGCGCCAGCAGCCAAGGACAGGGAGCAACTAATGAAAAACTGTTTTTT. Its translation is CASSQGQGATNEKLFF.

The chain combines TRBV7-9 with TRBJ2-3; D possibly matches TRBD1 or TRBD2 (5 bases each). Germline-derived CDR1 and CDR2 are SEHNR and FQNEAQ (reference sequence). The V end was cut by 8 bases, the J end by 6 bases, with 6 bases between. This CDR3 is 10 amino acids long. CDR3 amino acids: CASEGDTQYF. Here the CDR3 DNA reads TGTGCCAGCGAGGGGGATACGCAGTATTTT.

The chain carries TRBV29-1 and TRBJ2-7; 7 nucleotides line up with TRBD2. The germline gives CDR1 SQVTM, CDR2 ANQGSEA. After removal of 5 bases from V and 0 bases from J, the junction contained 4 bases not matched to a gene. This CDR3 spans 13 amino acids. The CDR3 loop reads CSVLLAVSYEQYF. The CDR3 region has the DNA TGCAGCGTTCTTCTAGCGGTCTCCTACGAGCAGTACTTC.

The chain links TRBV6-6 to TRBJ2-7; tentatively, D is TRBD2 (5 bases). CDR3 length: 11 amino acids. Germline V lookup: CDR1 MNHNY, CDR2 SVGAGI (reference sequence). The V end was cut by 6 bases, the J end by 7 bases, with 10 bases between. CDR3 in DNA: TGTGCCAGCAGCTGGACGGGAGAGCAGTACTTC. Protein sequence: CASSWTGEQYF.

This sequence joins TRBV5-1 and TRBJ2-5, with D tentatively TRBD1 or TRBD2 (5 bases each). Germline V CDR1 and CDR2: SGHRS, YFSETQ. V was clipped by 2 bases and J by 2 bases, with 13 bases between them. The CDR3 sequence is 15 residues long. The CDR3 loop reads CASSLAEGQQETQYF. The CDR3 DNA is TGCGCCAGCAGCTTAGCCGAGGGGCAACAAGAGACCCAGTACTTC. Looking up the rest from reference TRBV5-1 and TRBJ2-5 gives the full variable domain: KAGVTQTPRYLIKTRGQQVTLSCSPISGHRSVSWYQQTPGQGLQFLFEYFSETQRNKGNFPGRFSGRQFSNSRSEMNVSTLELGDSALYLCASSLAEGQQETQYFGPGTRLLVL.

The J gene is TRBJ1-5, the V gene TRBV27, with a weak D call TRBD1 (5 bases). CDR1 is MNHEY, CDR2 SMNVEV, per germline (reference sequence). Trimming stripped 9 bases from V and 6 bases from J, with 12 bases between. This CDR3 contains 12 residues. CDR3 coding DNA: TGTGCCAGTAGGGGAAGGAGTCAGCCCCAGCATTTT. Residues: CASRGRSQPQHF.

The chain joins TRBV7-9 to TRBJ2-3, with D tentatively TRBD1 or TRBD2 (5 bases each). With 4 bases removed from V and 9 bases from J, the gap between germline ends came to 26 bases. Germline CDR1 SEHNR, CDR2 FQNEAQ (reference sequence). This CDR3 contains 17 residues. The CDR3 bases are TGTGCCAGCAGCTCTCGTCGTGTCATCCCAGGGAGAGAGACGCAGTATTTT. The encoded protein is CASSSRRVIPGRETQYF.

This chain connects TRBV27 to TRBJ2-1; D may be TRBD2 (7 bases). Germline V CDR1 and CDR2: MNHEY, SMNVEV (reference sequence). The V and J ends lost 0 bases and 4 bases respectively, with 13 bases between them. The CDR3 extends over 16 amino acids. CDR3: CASSLSGGPRYNEQFF. CDR3 nucleotides: TGTGCCAGCAGTTTATCGGGGGGGCCGAGATACAATGAGCAGTTCTTC.

This sequence joins TRBV27 and TRBJ2-3, with 7 bases lining up with TRBD1. The CDR3 consists of 15 residues. Trimming cost V 6 bases and J 1 base; bases outside gene matches: 7. The germline gives CDR1 MNHEY, CDR2 SMNVEV (reference sequence). CDR3 nucleotides: TGTGCCAGCAGCTCCTCAGACAGGGGCACAGATACGCAGTATTTT. Its protein is CASSSSDRGTDTQYF.

This chain uses TRBV11-1 with TRBJ2-5, with TRBD2 as a possible D gene (5 bases). V dropped 2 bases and J dropped 2 bases, with 12 bases sitting between them. The CDR3 is 15 residues long. Germline CDR1 reads SGHAT; CDR2 reads FQDESV (reference sequence). The CDR3 DNA reads TGTGCCAGCAGCTTATCCAGGAGCGGACAAGAGACCCAGTACTTC. This codes for CASSLSRSGQETQYF.

The chain joins TRBV4-1 to TRBJ2-1, with D possibly TRBD1 on 6 matching bases. The CDR3 runs 16 residues. Between the trimmed V and J ends, which lost 1 base and 4 bases, there was a span of 14 bases. Germline loops: CDR1 MGHRA, CDR2 YSYEKL. CDR3 sequence (DNA): TGCGCCAGCAGCCAAGCGTGGTGGGGGCCATACAATGAGCAGTTCTTC. Encoded protein: CASSQAWWGPYNEQFF.

The chain recombines TRBV5-6 with TRBJ2-3; possibly TRBD2 for D (7 bases). V was cut by 3 bases and J by 5 bases, with 19 bases left in between. The CDR3 runs to 16 residues. Germline-derived CDR1 and CDR2 are SGHDT and YYEEEE. CDR3 loop: CASSSPGGAGGDTQYF. The DNA for the CDR3 is TGTGCCAGCAGCTCCCCTGGGGGGGCCGGGGGAGATACGCAGTATTTT. The complete variable domain, with remaining parts taken from reference TRBV5-6 and TRBJ2-3, reads DAGVTQSPTHLIKTRGQQVTLRCSPKSGHDTVSWYQQALGQGPQFIFQYYEEEERQRGNFPDRFSGHQFPNYSSELNVNALLLGDSALYLCASSSPGGAGGDTQYFGPGTRLTVL.